The 14 T cell receptor beta chains listed next were all sequenced from one sample in a study of blood T cell repertoires in COVID-19. Sequenced by immunoSEQ multiplex PCR; TCRdb stores in-frame clones only, minus some. The sample holds hundreds of thousands of clones, around 91% seen once. The sample was PBMCs or T cells enriched from blood (not recorded which). The receptors were gathered from a woman aged 40 to 50 who had recovered from COVID-19.

The chain couples TRBV28 to TRBJ2-1, with TRBD2 as a possible D gene (6 bases). CDR3 length equals 15 residues. Germline assignment: CDR1 MDHEN and CDR2 SYDVKM. Trimming shortened V by 3 bases and J by 10 bases, and 19 bases separated the two germline ends. In nucleotides, the CDR3 is TGTGCCAGCAGTTTTGTGGCGGGGCCAACATGGGAGCAGTTCTTC. Its translation: CASSFVAGPTWEQFF. The variable domain in full, completed from reference TRBV28 and TRBJ2-1, reads DVKVTQSSRYLVKRTGEKVFLECVQDMDHENMFWYRQDPGLGLRLIYFSYDVKMKEKGDIPEGYSVSREKKERFSLILESASTNQTSMYLCASSFVAGPTWEQFFGPGTRLTVL.

The rearrangement links TRBV10-3 to TRBJ2-3, with D possibly being TRBD2 (5 bases). Per the germline V gene, CDR1 is ENHRY and CDR2 is SYGVKD. The CDR3 sequence is 14 residues long. The CDR3 DNA follows: TGTGGATGTAGAGCGGCAGAATCCACAGATACGCAGTATTTT. Protein product: CGCRAAESTDTQYF.

The sample holds one count of this clone. J is TRBJ2-5 and V is TRBV3-1 (or the pseudogene TRBV3-2), with D perhaps matching TRBD2 (5 bases). CDR1 and CDR2 (germline): LGHDT, YNNKEL (reference sequence). The CDR3 loop spans 16 amino acids. V was trimmed by 0 bases and J by 4 bases, leaving 15 bases between them. The CDR3: CASSQDYRGPRETQYF. The DNA of the CDR3 is TGTGCCAGCAGCCAAGATTATCGGGGTCCTCGAGAGACCCAGTACTTC.

The gene calls are TRBV2 and TRBJ2-7; TRBD1 agrees at 10 bases. Per the germline V gene, CDR1 is SNHLY and CDR2 is FYNNEI. The CDR3 sequence is 13 residues long. Germline trimming cut 3 bases from V and 5 bases from J; bases unmatched to any gene: 1. DNA for the CDR3: TGTGCCAGCAGTGAGACAGGGGGCCACGAGCAGTACTTC. Translation gives CASSETGGHEQYF.

The chain carries TRBV19 and TRBJ1-5; D gene unclear. Germline lookup yields CDR1 LNHDA and CDR2 SQIVND (reference sequence). The CDR3 runs 15 residues. The V gene lost 7 bases and the J gene lost 3 bases, with 16 bases spanning the gap. This CDR3 reads CASTSMGGNNQPQHF. CDR3 DNA sequence: TGTGCCAGTACCTCCATGGGAGGTAACAATCAGCCCCAGCATTTT.

Note on this clone: Other DNA variants within this sample encode the same CDR3. The chain employs TRBV24-1 and TRBJ2-2, with TRBD1 matching over 11 bases. The germline V gene encodes CDR1 KGHDR and CDR2 SFDVKD. Germline trimming cut 0 bases from V and 5 bases from J; bases unmatched to any gene: 1. The CDR3 contains 16 residues. The CDR3 DNA sequence: TGTGCCACCAGTGATTTGGGGACAGGGGGGACCGGGGAGCTGTTTTTT. Its translation: CATSDLGTGGTGELFF.

This chain connects TRBV24-1 to TRBJ1-6; no firm D call. The germline V gene encodes CDR1 KGHDR and CDR2 SFDVKD. The CDR3 covers 13 residues. Trimming took 7 bases from V and 8 from J, leaving 11 bases between them. CDR3 nucleotide sequence: TGTGCCACCAGATTCCACGGTGATTCACCCCTCCACTTT. It encodes CATRFHGDSPLHF.

The chain recombines TRBV7-8 with TRBJ2-1, with D perhaps TRBD2 (5 bases). The CDR3 has 12 residues. Trimming took off 4 bases at V and 12 bases at J, with 13 bases between the two ends. Germline CDR1 and CDR2: SGHVS and FQNEAQ. The CDR3 region is CASSWETGTQFF. Written as DNA, the CDR3 is TGTGCCAGCAGCTGGGAGACTGGTACGCAGTTCTTC.

The V and J genes are TRBV11-2 and TRBJ2-1; D is perhaps TRBD2 (5 bases). From germline, CDR1 is SGHAT and CDR2 FQNNGV. Deletions cut 3 bases from V and 5 bases from J, with 11 bases between. This CDR3 region has 14 residues. In DNA form, the CDR3 reads TGTGCCAGCAGCTTTCCGGGGTCCCACAATGAGCAGTTCTTC. The encoded protein is CASSFPGSHNEQFF. Full variable domain (missing parts from reference TRBV11-2 and TRBJ2-1): EAGVAQSPRYKIIEKRQSVAFWCNPISGHATLYWYQQILGQGPKLLIQFQNNGVVDDSQLPKDRFSAERLKGVDSTLKIQPAKLEDSAVYLCASSFPGSHNEQFFGPGTRLTVL.

This clone was observed a single time. This rearrangement joins TRBV2 to TRBJ1-1, with TRBD1 matching over 7 bases. The CDR3 is 12 amino acids. V trimming: 8 bases; J trimming: 0 bases; junction bases outside the gene matches: 0. Per germline, CDR1 SNHLY and CDR2 FYNNEI. DNA for the CDR3: TGTGCCAGCGGACAGGTGAACACTGAAGCTTTCTTT. Encoded protein: CASGQVNTEAFF.

The CDR3 region is CASTWGQINTGELFF. CDR3 nucleotides: TGTGCCAGTACCTGGGGGCAGATAAACACCGGGGAGCTGTTTTTT. The chain is built from TRBV6-5 and TRBJ2-2, with D possibly matching TRBD1 (6 bases). The germline CDR1 and CDR2 sequences are MNHEY and SVGAGI. This CDR3 spans 15 amino acids. Trimming stripped 9 bases from V and 2 bases from J, with 16 bases between.

This clone was seen just once. This chain uses TRBV7-3 with TRBJ2-1, with D tentatively TRBD2 (6 bases). The V end lost 5 bases, the J end lost 9 bases, and 14 bases lay between the germline ends. Germline V gene data show CDR1 as SGHTA and CDR2 as FQGTGA. This CDR3 has 13 amino acids. The CDR3 loop reads CASSRPDGGEQFF. CDR3 DNA sequence: TGTGCCAGCAGCCGCCCGGACGGGGGTGAGCAGTTCTTC. Full variable domain (rest looked up from reference TRBV7-3 and TRBJ2-1): GAGVSQTPSNKVTEKGKYVELRCDPISGHTALYWYRQSLGQGPEFLIYFQGTGAADDSGLPNDRFFAVRPEGSVSTLKIQRTERGDSAVYLCASSRPDGGEQFFGPGTRLTVL.

The chain carries TRBV7-9 and TRBJ2-2, with D possibly being TRBD2 (6 bases). Germline loops: CDR1 SEHNR, CDR2 FQNEAQ (reference sequence). V dropped 1 base and J dropped 5 bases, with 14 bases sitting between them. The CDR3 covers 16 residues. CDR3 bases: TGTGCCAGCAGCTTAGGCCCCGGACTAAGGACCGGGGAGCTGTTTTTT. Translating gives CASSLGPGLRTGELFF.

Note on this clone: Other DNA sequences from this sample encode an identical CDR3 as well. The V and J genes are TRBV7-2 and TRBJ2-7; 7 nucleotides line up with TRBD1. After removal of 3 bases from V and 4 bases from J, the junction contained 6 bases not matched to a gene. The CDR3 length is 14 residues. The germline CDR1 and CDR2 sequences are SGHTA and FQGNSA. The CDR3 is CASSLETGPYEQYF. CDR3 coding DNA: TGTGCCAGCAGCTTGGAGACAGGGCCATACGAGCAGTACTTC.